This T cell receptor beta chain derives from a study of cytomegalovirus exposure and HLA in healthy donors. CDR3 length equals 14 residues. V trimming: 1 base; J trimming: 5 bases; junction bases outside the gene matches: 3. CDR1 and CDR2 (germline): SGHDT, YYEEEE. At the time of sampling, donors were nominally healthy, though unrecorded immune exposures were likely. It was with 60 Vbeta and 13 Jbeta primers that the PCR ran. Generated by immunoSEQ multiplex PCR, the TCRdb table keeps only in-frame clones and is missing some. The sample yields 110,000 to 150,000 clones, about 10% seen once. The sequenced sample was PBMCs. The chain recombines TRBV5-6 with TRBJ1-3, with TRBD1 identical over 7 bases. This TCR was sampled from a man between 50 and 59 years old in good health and CMV-seronegative. The DNA for the CDR3 is TGTGCCAGCAGCTTGAGGGGACAGCGAAACACCATATATTTT. Its translation is CASSLRGQRNTIYF.